This TCR beta chain was recovered during a study of shared clonotypes between healthy human individuals. Background on the study: Two female and a few male donors aged 18 to 49 were enrolled. Study observations and caveats: Sequencing of the sorted subsets was shown by rarefaction to be incomplete despite large depth.

Regarding this clone: The antigen is undetermined.

Donors, healthy HIV-negative adults, lacked recent acute infections or vaccinations. Both subsets, CD45RA+ naive and CD45RA-negative memory, were split from the CD4+ cells. The length of the CDR3 is 14 residues. V shed 1 base, J shed 7 bases, and the junction held 6 bases outside the gene matches. CDR1 and CDR2 (germline): GTSNPN, SVGIG (reference sequence). Sequencing used immunoSEQ multiplex PCR; TCRdb keeps in-frame clones, though not all of them. The sample records approximately 2.5 million clones, approximately 93% being singletons. The rearrangement links TRBV30 to TRBJ2-1; 8 bases are shared with TRBD2. Sequencing was done on a sample of naive CD4+ T cells from PBMCs. Subset indicated: CD45RA+ positively selected. This sequence originates from a man younger than 30 in good health. Some clones in this sample may be carry-over from other donors' samples. CDR3 DNA sequence: TGTGCCTGGAGTGACGGGACTAGGGTTAATGAGCAGTTCTTC. Protein: CAWSDGTRVNEQFF.